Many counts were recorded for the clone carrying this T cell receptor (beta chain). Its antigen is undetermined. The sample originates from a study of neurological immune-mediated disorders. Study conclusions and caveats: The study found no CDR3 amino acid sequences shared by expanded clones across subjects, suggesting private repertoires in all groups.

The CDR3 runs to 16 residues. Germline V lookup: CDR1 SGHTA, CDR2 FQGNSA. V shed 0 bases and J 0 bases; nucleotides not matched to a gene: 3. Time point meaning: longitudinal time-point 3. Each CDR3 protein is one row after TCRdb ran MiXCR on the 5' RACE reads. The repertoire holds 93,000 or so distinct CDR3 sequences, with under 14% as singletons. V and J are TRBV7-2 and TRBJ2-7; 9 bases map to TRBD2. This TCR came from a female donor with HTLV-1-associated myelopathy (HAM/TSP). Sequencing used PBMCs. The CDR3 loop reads CASSLASGGISYEQYF. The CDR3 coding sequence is TGTGCCAGCAGCTTAGCTAGCGGGGGTATCTCCTACGAGCAGTACTTC.